The clone carrying this TCR beta chain was seen just once. These data originate in a study of blood T cell repertoires in COVID-19. TCRdb's copy holds only in-frame clones and misses some; the assay was immunoSEQ multiplex PCR. The repertoire has 40,000 to 50,000 clones, about 80% of them found once; the top ten carry about 48%. Sequenced material: peripheral blood. The TCR sequence derives from a woman older than 75 with acute or convalescent COVID-19.

Written as DNA, the CDR3 is TGTGCCAGCAGCTTTGGACTAGCGGCAGATACGCAGTATTTT. Its translation: CASSFGLAADTQYF. The chain combines TRBV7-2 with TRBJ2-3; TRBD2 matches at 10 bases. The germline gives CDR1 SGHTA, CDR2 FQGNSA. The CDR3 extends over 14 amino acids. Trimming took 3 bases from V and 4 from J; bases not matched to a gene: 1.